Following are 28 T cell receptor beta chains from one sample sequenced in a study of control samples from healthy donors and cancer patients. Sequencing used immunoSEQ multiplex PCR; TCRdb keeps in-frame clones, though not all of them. The table has about 140,000 clones, roughly nine tenths seen once. The specimen was blood. Every receptor here comes from a young man in good health.

This chain connects TRBV5-4 to TRBJ1-1; a possible D gene is TRBD1 (6 bases). The V end was cut by 1 base, the J end by 5 bases, with 12 bases between. From germline, CDR1 is SGHNT and CDR2 YYREEE (reference sequence). The CDR3 is 14 residues long. In DNA form, the CDR3 reads TGTGCCAGCAGCTTGTCGGGGGCGCGGACTGAAGCTTTCTTT. Protein sequence: CASSLSGARTEAFF.

V usage is TRBV19 and J usage is TRBJ1-6, with D maybe TRBD1 (5 bases). Trimming cost V 6 bases and J 7 bases, with 16 bases left between them. This CDR3 region has 15 residues. CDR1 LNHDA and CDR2 SQIVND come from the germline V gene (reference sequence). Written as DNA, the CDR3 is TGTGCCAGTAGCCTTGAGACAGAGCCAAATTCACCCCTCCACTTT. As protein: CASSLETEPNSPLHF.

The chain couples TRBV4-1 to TRBJ1-1; a weak D match, TRBD1 (6 bases). CDR1 and CDR2 from the germline V gene are MGHRA and YSYEKL. V lost 0 bases to trimming and J lost 5 bases, with 16 bases between them. The CDR3 consists of 16 residues. CDR3 sequence reads: CASSQDPGGGRTEAFF. The CDR3 coding sequence is TGCGCCAGCAGCCAAGATCCTGGCGGGGGGCGAACTGAAGCTTTCTTT.

This clone has only a few counts. V and J are TRBV4-1 and TRBJ1-5; D gene ambiguous. This CDR3 region has 16 residues. CDR1 is MGHRA, CDR2 YSYEKL, per germline. The V end lost 1 base, the J end lost 2 bases, and 12 bases lay between the germline ends. Here the CDR3 reads CASSQVPYNGNQPQHF. Here the CDR3 DNA reads TGCGCCAGCAGCCAAGTCCCCTATAATGGCAATCAGCCCCAGCATTTT.

The genes are TRBV28 and TRBJ1-2; D not certain. V was shortened by 7 bases and J by 8 bases, with 17 bases between the two germline ends. Per the germline V gene, CDR1 is MDHEN and CDR2 is SYDVKM. This CDR3 spans 13 amino acids. The CDR3 region is CASTLPGLKGYTF. The CDR3 region has the DNA TGTGCCAGCACCCTCCCCGGCCTGAAAGGCTACACCTTC.

The chain combines TRBV7-9 with TRBJ2-7; perhaps TRBD1 as D (5 bases). Trimming shortened V by 0 bases and J by 6 bases, and 12 bases separated the two germline ends. The germline V gene encodes CDR1 SEHNR and CDR2 FQNEAQ (reference sequence). This CDR3 region has 14 residues. The CDR3 nucleotides read TGTGCCAGCAGCTTAGCGGTACAGGCGTTCGAGCAGTACTTC. Amino acids: CASSLAVQAFEQYF. Together with reference TRBV7-9 and TRBJ2-7, the CDR3 gives the full variable domain: DTGVSQNPRHKITKRGQNVTFRCDPISEHNRLYWYRQTLGQGPEFLTYFQNEAQLEKSRLLSDRFSAERPKGSFSTLEIQRTEQGDSAMYLCASSLAVQAFEQYFGPGTRLTVT.

CDR3 bases: TGTGCCAGCAGCCCCAGCGGGGCTTACACTGGAAACACCATATATTTT. It yields the protein CASSPSGAYTGNTIYF. The chain has TRBV9 and TRBJ1-3, with D possibly being TRBD1 (5 bases). V lost 4 bases and J 2 bases, leaving 16 bases between the germline ends. Germline CDR1 is SGDLS and CDR2 is YYNGEE. The CDR3 consists of 16 residues.

As concerns this clone: The junction and the germline gene differ at one end; a read error may be behind it. V and J are TRBV7-6 and TRBJ2-1, with D unresolved. Per germline, CDR1 SGHVS and CDR2 FNYEAQ. The CDR3 contains 12 residues. CDR3 sequence: CAGSRPEGEQFF. The CDR3 DNA is TGTGCCGGCAGCCGTCCGGAAGGTGAGCAGTTCTTC.

This clone was seen just once. The J gene is TRBJ2-6, the V gene TRBV6-4; 9 bases fit TRBD2. Germline V gene sequence: CDR1 MRHNA, CDR2 SNTAGT. This CDR3 spans 16 amino acids. V shed 3 bases, J shed 0 bases, and the junction held 0 bases outside the gene matches. The DNA of the CDR3 is TGTGCCAGCAGTGAACTAGCGGGCTCTGGGGCCAACGTCCTGACTTTC. This encodes CASSELAGSGANVLTF.

The gene calls are TRBV9 and TRBJ2-1, with 7 bases that match TRBD2. The CDR3 has 15 amino acids. CDR1 and CDR2 (germline): SGDLS, YYNGEE. V shed 3 bases, J shed 9 bases, and the junction held 12 bases outside the gene matches. This CDR3 is CASSEGRDIYSEQFF. The CDR3 DNA reads as TGTGCCAGCAGCGAGGGGAGGGATATTTATAGTGAGCAGTTCTTC.

A remark on this clone: Other nucleotide sequences from this sample produce the same CDR3. This rearrangement joins TRBV3-1 (or the pseudogene TRBV3-2) to TRBJ1-3; possibly TRBD1 for D (6 bases). Between the trimmed V and J ends, which lost 4 bases and 2 bases, there was a span of 9 bases. This CDR3 contains 14 residues. In germline, CDR1 is LGHDT, CDR2 YNNKEL (reference sequence). In DNA form, the CDR3 reads TGTGCCAGCAGCCTCACAGGGCCTGGAAACACCATATATTTT. Translation: CASSLTGPGNTIYF.

The J gene is TRBJ1-2, the V gene TRBV7-8; 8 positions agree with TRBD1. CDR3 length: 15 residues. In germline, CDR1 is SGHVS, CDR2 FQNEAQ. With 5 bases clipped from V and 2 bases from J, the junction kept 7 bases outside the gene matches. The chain's CDR3 is CASSPVRDRNYGYTF. As DNA, the CDR3 is TGTGCCAGCAGCCCGGTCCGGGACAGGAACTATGGCTACACCTTC.

The chain recombines TRBV9 with TRBJ1-3; D unresolved. The germline CDR1 and CDR2 sequences are SGDLS and YYNGEE. The ends were cut back, 1 base at V and 5 bases at J, with 16 bases in the middle. The CDR3 has 16 amino acids. The CDR3 loop is CASSVLAAGFRNTIYF. CDR3 nucleotides: TGTGCCAGCAGCGTACTAGCAGCCGGATTCAGAAACACCATATATTTT. Together with reference TRBV9 and TRBJ1-3, the CDR3 gives the full variable domain: DSGVTQTPKHLITATGQRVTLRCSPRSGDLSVYWYQQSLDQGLQFLIQYYNGEERAKGNILERFSAQQFPDLHSELNLSSLELGDSALYFCASSVLAAGFRNTIYFGEGSWLTVV.

The rearrangement uses TRBV5-1 and TRBJ1-3; D remains ambiguous. Trimming took off 0 bases at V and 0 bases at J, with 10 bases between the two ends. The CDR3 totals 16 residues. The germline V gene has CDR1 SGHRS and CDR2 YFSETQ. The CDR3 DNA sequence: TGCGCCAGCAGCTTGGCCGGGCAGATCTCTGGAAACACCATATATTTT. It is translated as CASSLAGQISGNTIYF.

The CDR3 loop is CAWSGRTGNTEAFF. Here the CDR3 DNA reads TGTGCCTGGAGCGGGAGGACAGGGAACACTGAAGCTTTCTTT. This chain connects TRBV30 to TRBJ1-1, with 7 nucleotides matching TRBD1. The V and J ends lost 3 bases and 1 base, in that order; junction bases with no gene match: 5. Germline V gene lookup returns CDR1 GTSNPN and CDR2 SVGIG (reference sequence). The CDR3 covers 14 residues. The full variable domain, with the rest looked up from reference TRBV30 and TRBJ1-1, is SQTIHQWPATLVQPVGSPLSLECTVEGTSNPNLYWYRQAAGRGLQLLFYSVGIGQISSEVPQNLSASRPQDRQFILSSKKLLLSDSGFYLCAWSGRTGNTEAFFGQGTRLTVV.

This rearrangement joins TRBV19 to TRBJ1-6; 7 bases fit TRBD1. The CDR3 has 14 amino acids. From germline, CDR1 is LNHDA and CDR2 SQIVND (reference sequence). J lost 6 bases, V lost 4 bases, and 3 bases had no gene match. The CDR3, as DNA: TGTGCCAGTAGTACCGACAGGGTTAATTCACCCCTCCACTTT. Its translation: CASSTDRVNSPLHF.

This clone was detected a few times. The chain employs TRBV30 and TRBJ2-3; the match to TRBD2 covers 8 bases. Germline V gives CDR1 GTSNPN, CDR2 SVGIG (reference sequence). J was trimmed by 6 bases and V by 4 bases; bases with no gene match: 9. This CDR3 is built from 14 residues. The CDR3 protein is CAWNRGGGLDTQYF. As DNA, the CDR3 is TGTGCCTGGAACCGGGGGGGCGGTCTGGATACGCAGTATTTT.

This clone was counted a single time. The V gene is TRBV12-5, the J gene TRBJ1-2; no clear D. This CDR3 is built from 14 residues. Germline CDR1 and CDR2: LGHNT and FRNRAP. V was shortened by 2 bases and J by 4 bases, with 11 bases between the two germline ends. Here the CDR3 DNA reads TGTGCTAGTGGTTTGAATCAGCCCCCCTATGGCTACACCTTC. Translated, it gives CASGLNQPPYGYTF.

The chain uses TRBV3-1 (or the pseudogene TRBV3-2) and TRBJ2-3, with 7 bases identical to TRBD2. V dropped 8 bases and J dropped 2; count of bases not matched to a gene: 4. CDR3 length: 13 amino acids. From germline, CDR1 is LGHDT and CDR2 YNNKEL (reference sequence). The CDR3 region is CASAGVLTDTQYF. In DNA, the CDR3 is TGTGCCAGCGCGGGGGTCCTCACAGATACGCAGTATTTT.

The chain combines TRBV19 with TRBJ2-5, with D maybe TRBD1 (6 bases). V was shortened by 9 bases and J by 4 bases, with 21 bases between the two germline ends. CDR3 length equals 15 residues. Germline assignment: CDR1 LNHDA and CDR2 SQIVND (reference sequence). In nucleotides, the CDR3 is TGTGCCAGCCAAGACGGGACACCGAATTCAGAGACCCAGTACTTC. It codes for CASQDGTPNSETQYF. Using reference TRBV19 and TRBJ2-5 for the parts outside the CDR3, the full variable domain is DGGITQSPKYLFRKEGQNVTLSCEQNLNHDAMYWYRQDPGQGLRLIYYSQIVNDFQKGDIAEGYSVSREKKESFPLTVTSAQKNPTAFYLCASQDGTPNSETQYFGPGTRLLVL.

V and J are TRBV19 and TRBJ2-7; D gene uncertain. Germline V gene lookup returns CDR1 LNHDA and CDR2 SQIVND (reference sequence). V lost 3 bases, J lost 0 bases, and 6 bases lay in between. The CDR3 has 13 amino acids. CDR3 protein: CASSIHGSYEQYF. The DNA for the CDR3 is TGTGCCAGTAGTATTCACGGCTCCTACGAGCAGTACTTC.

This clone was picked up one time. The V gene is TRBV7-9, the J gene TRBJ1-2; D is perhaps TRBD1 (6 bases). This CDR3 is 14 amino acids long. Germline V gene sequence: CDR1 SEHNR, CDR2 FQNEAQ (reference sequence). Trimming cost V 2 bases and J 5 bases, with 12 bases left between them. The chain's CDR3 is CASSLQGIIYGYTF. CDR3 sequence (DNA): TGTGCCAGCAGCTTACAGGGGATAATTTATGGCTACACCTTC.

The chain uses TRBV19 and TRBJ2-3, with D perhaps being TRBD1 or TRBD2 (5 bases each). The CDR3 consists of 15 residues. Per the germline V gene, CDR1 is LNHDA and CDR2 is SQIVND (reference sequence). V was trimmed by 3 bases and J by 4 bases, leaving 14 bases between them. The CDR3 bases are TGTGCCAGTAGTATCCTTAACGGGGCCGCAGATACGCAGTATTTT. The encoded protein is CASSILNGAADTQYF. Combining the CDR3 with reference TRBV19 and TRBJ2-3 gives the whole variable domain DGGITQSPKYLFRKEGQNVTLSCEQNLNHDAMYWYRQDPGQGLRLIYYSQIVNDFQKGDIAEGYSVSREKKESFPLTVTSAQKNPTAFYLCASSILNGAADTQYFGPGTRLTVL.

V and J are TRBV6-6 and TRBJ1-5, with TRBD1 as a possible D gene (6 bases). This CDR3 is built from 12 residues. The V and J ends lost 5 bases and 6 bases respectively, with 8 bases between them. The germline CDR1 and CDR2 sequences are MNHNY and SVGAGI (reference sequence). For the CDR3, the DNA is TGTGCCAGCAGTGCCAGGGGTCAGCCCCAGCATTTT. This sequence encodes CASSARGQPQHF.

This chain links TRBV28 with TRBJ2-7; 10 bases map to TRBD1. The CDR3 length is 13 residues. The V segment lost 6 bases and the J segment 3 bases; nucleotides outside the gene matches: 2. The germline V gene encodes CDR1 MDHEN and CDR2 SYDVKM. CDR3 nucleotide sequence: TGTGCCAGCAGAGGGACAGGGGTCTACGAGCAGTACTTC. Protein sequence: CASRGTGVYEQYF.

The chain joins TRBV15 to TRBJ1-2, with 8 bases that match TRBD1. Trimming at V came to 5 bases and at J to 2 bases, leaving 4 bases not matched to a gene. Germline CDR1 LNHNV, CDR2 YYDKDF (reference sequence). The CDR3 has 14 residues. Here the CDR3 reads CATSETGGNYGYTF. The CDR3 DNA follows: TGTGCCACCAGCGAAACAGGGGGGAACTATGGCTACACCTTC.

The gene calls are TRBV4-3 and TRBJ2-5, with 9 bases matching TRBD1. CDR3 length: 17 residues. The germline gives CDR1 LGHNA, CDR2 YSLEER. J lost 3 bases, V lost 2 bases, and 10 bases had no gene match. The CDR3: CASSQLPSGTGKETQYF. The CDR3 DNA reads TGCGCCAGCAGCCAACTTCCATCCGGGACAGGGAAAGAGACCCAGTACTTC.

The chain combines TRBV29-1 with TRBJ1-2; D may be TRBD1 (6 bases). V lost 3 bases to trimming and J lost 6 bases, with 11 bases between them. This CDR3 is 12 amino acids long. Germline V CDR1 and CDR2: SQVTM, ANQGSEA. Here the CDR3 DNA reads TGCAGCGTTGACTCAGGGGTGGATGGCTACACCTTC. This sequence encodes CSVDSGVDGYTF.